The entry below gives a single TCR beta chain sequence along with its context. This sample is drawn from a study of blood T cell repertoires in COVID-19. This CDR3 contains 12 residues. Deletions cut 8 bases from V and 6 bases from J, with 12 bases between. CDR1 is SNHLY and CDR2 is FYNNEI in the germline V gene. In the original processing: Estimation of nucleated cell counts relied on the amplification of reference gene primers. Using immunoSEQ multiplex PCR, the repertoire was profiled, and TCRdb retains in-frame clones only, with some absent. Clone size and V and J calls were adopted from that table, with D and trimming inferred from the DNA. There are about 65,000 clones in the sample; roughly nine tenths occur only once, and 1.3% lies in the top ten.

The specimen sequenced was peripheral blood. The sequence derives from a man aged 60 to 75 with acute or convalescent COVID-19. The chain links TRBV2 to TRBJ2-3; D possibly corresponds to TRBD2 (6 bases). CDR3 nucleotides: TGTGCCAGCTCCCTTGGGGGGGATACGCAGTATTTT. Translation gives CASSLGGDTQYF.